This entry lists 12 T cell receptor beta chains sequenced from one sample in a study of T cells after posttransplantation cyclophosphamide. The table came from immunoSEQ multiplex PCR; TCRdb's copy has only in-frame clones and leaves some out. Among some 4,000 clones listed, 80% to 90% were seen once. Busulfan-fludarabine conditioning, marrow transplant, and cyclophosphamide on days +3 and +4 were administered. Sequences were derived from PBMCs, sampled after an allogeneic stem cell transplant with post-transplant cyclophosphamide. The origin of the receptors is a female patient aged 45 to 65 who received an allogeneic stem cell transplant from a related donor, was CMV-positive, and had no GVHD. Some T cells may arise from the graft donor.

The chain has TRBV6-1 and TRBJ2-7; 7 bases align to TRBD1. The CDR3 totals 18 residues. The germline V gene encodes CDR1 MNHNS and CDR2 SASEGT. V lost 3 bases, J lost 0 bases, and 14 bases stayed unmatched. CDR3: CASSEPRDRRRSSYEQYF. The DNA for the CDR3 is TGTGCCAGCAGTGAGCCTAGGGACAGACGGCGCAGCTCCTACGAGCAGTACTTC.

This chain uses TRBV30 with TRBJ2-3; the D gene is possibly TRBD1 (6 bases). Germline values: CDR1 GTSNPN, CDR2 SVGIG (reference sequence). Trimming stripped 0 bases from V and 3 bases from J, with 13 bases between. This CDR3 region has 15 residues. CDR3 loop: CAWSVKQGLTDTQYF. CDR3 bases: TGTGCCTGGAGTGTAAAACAGGGTCTGACAGATACGCAGTATTTT.

The chain carries TRBV28 and TRBJ2-1; the match to TRBD2 covers 9 bases. The trim removed 6 bases at V and 5 bases at J, leaving 11 bases unmatched. The CDR3 extends over 16 amino acids. Germline assignment: CDR1 MDHEN and CDR2 SYDVKM. Here the CDR3 reads CASSRPLAGINNEQFF. In DNA, the CDR3 is TGTGCCAGCAGCCGACCCCTAGCGGGGATTAACAATGAGCAGTTCTTC.

The chain is built from TRBV5-1 and TRBJ2-2; D perhaps matches TRBD1 (6 bases). The V end was cut by 0 bases, the J end by 4 bases, with 10 bases between. The CDR3 loop spans 15 amino acids. Germline-derived CDR1 and CDR2 are SGHRS and YFSETQ. DNA of the CDR3: TGCGCCAGCAGCTTGGTACAGGGTGGCACCGGGGAGCTGTTTTTT. The encoded protein is CASSLVQGGTGELFF.

V gene TRBV11-2 combines with J gene TRBJ1-3; D unclear. Trimming left V 5 bases short and J 0 bases short, with 11 bases between. The CDR3 extends over 15 amino acids. Germline lookup yields CDR1 SGHAT and CDR2 FQNNGV. CDR3 residues: CASSHPSGSGNTIYF. The CDR3 DNA sequence: TGTGCCAGCAGCCATCCCTCGGGCTCTGGAAACACCATATATTTT.

V and J are TRBV5-6 and TRBJ2-1; 8 bases are a match to TRBD2. Germline V gene lookup returns CDR1 SGHDT and CDR2 YYEEEE. This CDR3 contains 14 residues. J was trimmed by 6 bases and V by 2 bases; bases with no gene match: 4. The CDR3 is CASSFQAGANEQFF. The CDR3 nucleotides read TGTGCCAGCAGCTTCCAAGCGGGGGCCAATGAGCAGTTCTTC.

The CDR3, as DNA: TGTGCCAGCAGCTCCTGGGGGGAGCGCAATACAGATACGCAGTATTTT. Amino acid sequence: CASSSWGERNTDTQYF. The gene calls are TRBV14 and TRBJ2-3, with D possibly matching TRBD2 (6 bases). V was pared by 5 bases and J by 3 bases, with 18 bases between. The CDR3 has 16 amino acids. The germline gives CDR1 SGHDN, CDR2 FVKESK.

This clone was counted once. The chain employs TRBV19 and TRBJ2-3; 8 bases are shared with TRBD2. The CDR3 loop spans 16 amino acids. Germline CDR1 reads LNHDA; CDR2 reads SQIVND (reference sequence). Trimming removed 2 bases from V and 2 bases from J; junction bases left unmatched: 6. The CDR3 here is CASSIPQRGYTDTQYF. CDR3 in DNA: TGTGCCAGTAGTATACCCCAGCGGGGGTACACAGATACGCAGTATTTT.

This chain links TRBV6-5 with TRBJ2-7; 7 nucleotides match TRBD1. This CDR3 has 12 residues. V trimming: 9 bases; J trimming: 2 bases; junction bases outside the gene matches: 4. Germline V CDR1 and CDR2: MNHEY, SVGAGI. CDR3 bases: TGTGCCAGTAGGGGACAGACCTACGAGCAGTACTTC. This encodes CASRGQTYEQYF.

The chain couples TRBV6-4 to TRBJ2-7; D possibly corresponds to TRBD2 (6 bases). The CDR3 sequence is 15 residues long. Germline V lookup: CDR1 MRHNA, CDR2 SNTAGT. Trimming left V 6 bases short and J 2 bases short, with 17 bases between. CDR3 sequence (DNA): TGTGCCAGCAGCGACGCGGGACTGAAGGCCTACGAGCAGTACTTC. Translating gives CASSDAGLKAYEQYF.

The chain carries TRBV12-5 and TRBJ1-5; D is perhaps TRBD1 (6 bases). In germline, CDR1 is LGHNT, CDR2 FRNRAP. V lost 8 bases and J lost 3, with 8 bases in between. This CDR3 region has 12 residues. The CDR3 spells CASHRDNQPQHF. In nucleotides, the CDR3 is TGTGCTAGTCACAGGGACAATCAGCCCCAGCATTTT.

The chain carries TRBV19 and TRBJ2-1; 8 nucleotides align to TRBD2. The germline gives CDR1 LNHDA, CDR2 SQIVND (reference sequence). The CDR3 is 18 amino acids. V lost 4 bases and J lost 0; bases outside the gene matches: 11. The CDR3 protein is CASSTSSLAGSSYNEQFF. The CDR3 nucleotides are TGTGCCAGTAGTACCAGTAGCCTAGCGGGCAGCTCCTACAATGAGCAGTTCTTC.